The clone carrying this T cell receptor beta chain has more than one count but fewer than ten. The entry originates in a study of blood T cells in healthy people across ages. Germline V lookup: CDR1 SEHNR, CDR2 FQNEAQ (reference sequence). The V gene end was trimmed by 5 bases and the J gene end by 8 bases; junction bases not matched to a gene: 5. The CDR3 sequence is 12 residues long. Primers used in a second PCR of roughly 7 to 11 cycles were a sample-barcoded 5' primer and a J-beta primer mix. Every cDNA molecule carried a tag from a template-switch adaptor bearing 12 random nucleotides. One entry per CDR3 protein, called by TCRdb with MiXCR from the 5' RACE reads. The sample includes about 1,500,000 distinct CDR3 sequences, about 28% of them seen just once.

Material: blood. The chain has TRBV7-9 and TRBJ1-1; 7 bases align to TRBD1. The receptor comes from a woman in her twenties or thirties in good health. The CDR3 bases are TGTGCCAGCAGCATGGACAGGCGAGAAGCTTTCTTT. Translation: CASSMDRREAFF.